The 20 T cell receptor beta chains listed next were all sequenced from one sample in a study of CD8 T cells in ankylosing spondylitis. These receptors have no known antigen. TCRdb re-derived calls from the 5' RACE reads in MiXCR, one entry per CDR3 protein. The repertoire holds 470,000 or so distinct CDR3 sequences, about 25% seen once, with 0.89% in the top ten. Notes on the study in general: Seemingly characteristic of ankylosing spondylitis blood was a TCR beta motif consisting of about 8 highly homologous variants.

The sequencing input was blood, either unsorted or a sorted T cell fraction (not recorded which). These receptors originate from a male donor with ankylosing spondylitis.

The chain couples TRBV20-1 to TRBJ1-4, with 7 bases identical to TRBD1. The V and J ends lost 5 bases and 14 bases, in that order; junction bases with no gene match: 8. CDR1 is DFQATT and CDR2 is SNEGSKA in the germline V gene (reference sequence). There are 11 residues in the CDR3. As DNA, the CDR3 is TGCAGTGCTGAAGACAGGGCTCTGCTGTTTTTT. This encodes CSAEDRALLFF.

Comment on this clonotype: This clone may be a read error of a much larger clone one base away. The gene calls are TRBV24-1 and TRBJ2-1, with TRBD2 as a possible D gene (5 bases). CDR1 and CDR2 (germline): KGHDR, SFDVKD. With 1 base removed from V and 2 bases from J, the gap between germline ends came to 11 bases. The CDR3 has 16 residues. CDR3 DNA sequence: TGTGCCACCAGTGATTTTAGAGGGAGCGCCTACAATGAGCAGTTCTTC. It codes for CATSDFRGSAYNEQFF.

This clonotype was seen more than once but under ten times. The CDR3 DNA reads TGTGCCAGCAGCCTCGACCGCCCTAGTGCAGATACGCAGTATTTT. Residues: CASSLDRPSADTQYF. The chain carries TRBV7-2 and TRBJ2-3; the D is unclear. In germline, CDR1 is SGHTA, CDR2 FQGNSA. V was trimmed by 5 bases and J by 4 bases, leaving 16 bases between them. This CDR3 spans 15 amino acids.

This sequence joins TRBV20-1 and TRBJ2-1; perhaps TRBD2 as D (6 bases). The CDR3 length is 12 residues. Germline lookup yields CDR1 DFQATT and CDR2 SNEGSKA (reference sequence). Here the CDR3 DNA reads TGCGGCTCCGGGACTCCTTACAATGAGCAGTTCTTC. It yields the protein CGSGTPYNEQFF.

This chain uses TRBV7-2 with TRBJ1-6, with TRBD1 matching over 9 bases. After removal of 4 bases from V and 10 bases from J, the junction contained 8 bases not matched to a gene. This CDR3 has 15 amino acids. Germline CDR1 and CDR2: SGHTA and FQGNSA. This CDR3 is CASSSAGTGNSPLHF. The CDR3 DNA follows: TGTGCCAGCAGCTCCGCCGGGACAGGGAACTCACCCCTCCACTTT. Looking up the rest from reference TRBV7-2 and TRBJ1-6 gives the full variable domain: GAGVSQSPSNKVTEKGKDVELRCDPISGHTALYWYRQSLGQGLEFLIYFQGNSAPDKSGLPSDRFSAERTGGSVSTLTIQRTQQEDSAVYLCASSSAGTGNSPLHFGNGTRLTVT.

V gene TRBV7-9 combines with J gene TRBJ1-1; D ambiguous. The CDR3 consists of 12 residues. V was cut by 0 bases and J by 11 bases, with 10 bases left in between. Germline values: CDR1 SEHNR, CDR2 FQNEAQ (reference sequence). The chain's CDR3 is CASSLAGRAAFF. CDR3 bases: TGTGCCAGCAGCTTAGCGGGAAGAGCTGCTTTCTTT.

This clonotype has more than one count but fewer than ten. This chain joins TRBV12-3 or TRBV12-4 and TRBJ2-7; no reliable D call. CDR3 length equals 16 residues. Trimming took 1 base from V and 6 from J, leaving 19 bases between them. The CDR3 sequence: CASSLDILGSSSEQYV. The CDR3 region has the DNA TGTGCCAGCAGTTTAGACATTTTAGGCAGTTCTTCCGAGCAGTACGTC.

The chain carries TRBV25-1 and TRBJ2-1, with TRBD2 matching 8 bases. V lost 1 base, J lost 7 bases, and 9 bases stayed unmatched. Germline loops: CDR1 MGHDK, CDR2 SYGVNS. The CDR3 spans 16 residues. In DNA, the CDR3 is TGTGCCAGCAGTGAATGGAGGAACCTAGCGGGTAATGAGCAGTTCTTC. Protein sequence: CASSEWRNLAGNEQFF.

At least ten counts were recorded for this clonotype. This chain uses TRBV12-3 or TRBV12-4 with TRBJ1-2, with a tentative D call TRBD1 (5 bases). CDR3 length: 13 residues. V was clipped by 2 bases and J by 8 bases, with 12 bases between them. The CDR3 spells CASSLRQSYGYTF. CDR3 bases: TGTGCCAGCAGTTTAAGACAGTCCTACGGCTACACCTTC.

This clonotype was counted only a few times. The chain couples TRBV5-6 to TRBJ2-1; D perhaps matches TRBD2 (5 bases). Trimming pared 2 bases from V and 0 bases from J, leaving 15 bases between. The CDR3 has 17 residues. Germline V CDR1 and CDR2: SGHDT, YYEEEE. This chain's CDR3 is CASSFLGSAGSYNEQFF. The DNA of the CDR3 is TGTGCCAGCAGCTTCTTAGGGAGCGCCGGCTCCTACAATGAGCAGTTCTTC.

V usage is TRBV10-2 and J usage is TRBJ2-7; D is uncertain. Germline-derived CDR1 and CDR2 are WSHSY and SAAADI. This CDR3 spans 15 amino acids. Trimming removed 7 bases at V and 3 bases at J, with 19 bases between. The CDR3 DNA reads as TGCGCCAGCACCGCCGATGGCGGTGGTTACTACGAGCAGTACGTC. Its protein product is CASTADGGGYYEQYV.

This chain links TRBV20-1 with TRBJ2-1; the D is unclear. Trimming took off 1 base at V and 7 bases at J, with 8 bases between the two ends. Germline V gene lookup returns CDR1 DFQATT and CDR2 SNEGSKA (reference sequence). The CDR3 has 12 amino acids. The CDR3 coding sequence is TGCAGTGCTAGAGTCGAACCGAATGAGCAGTTCTTC. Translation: CSARVEPNEQFF.

The CDR3 coding sequence is TGTGCCAGCAGTCCGACCCGTAACTCTTATGGCTACACCTTC. Its protein is CASSPTRNSYGYTF. The chain recombines TRBV3-1 with TRBJ1-2; D remains ambiguous. The CDR3 is made up of 14 amino acids. V was pared by 6 bases and J by 5 bases, with 16 bases between. Per germline, CDR1 LGHDT and CDR2 YNNKEL (reference sequence).

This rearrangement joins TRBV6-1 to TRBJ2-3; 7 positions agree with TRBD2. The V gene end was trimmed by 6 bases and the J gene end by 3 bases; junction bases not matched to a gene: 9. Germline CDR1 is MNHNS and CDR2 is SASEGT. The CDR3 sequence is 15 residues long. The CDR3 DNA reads TGTGCCAGCAGGCCGGGTGGGGGAGGGACAGATACGCAGTATTTT. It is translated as CASRPGGGGTDTQYF.

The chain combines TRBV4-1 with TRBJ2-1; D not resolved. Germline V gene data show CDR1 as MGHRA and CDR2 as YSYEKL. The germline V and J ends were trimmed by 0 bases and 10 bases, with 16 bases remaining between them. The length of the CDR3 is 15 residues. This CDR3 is CASSQDYGFGKEQFF. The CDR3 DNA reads TGCGCCAGCAGCCAAGATTACGGGTTTGGGAAGGAGCAGTTCTTC.

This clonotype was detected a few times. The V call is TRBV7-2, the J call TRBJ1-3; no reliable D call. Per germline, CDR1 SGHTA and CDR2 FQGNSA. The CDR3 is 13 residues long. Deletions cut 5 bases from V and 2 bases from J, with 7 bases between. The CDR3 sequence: CASSRLPGNTIYF. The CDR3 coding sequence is TGTGCCAGCAGCCGATTACCTGGAAACACCATATATTTT.

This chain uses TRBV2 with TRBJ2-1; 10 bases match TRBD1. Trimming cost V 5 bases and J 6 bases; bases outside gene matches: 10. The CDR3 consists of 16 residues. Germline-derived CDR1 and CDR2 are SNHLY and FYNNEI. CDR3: CASSPRGQGIINEQFF. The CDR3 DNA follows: TGTGCCAGCAGTCCCCGGGGACAGGGGATAATCAATGAGCAGTTCTTC. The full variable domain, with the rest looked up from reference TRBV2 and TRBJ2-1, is EPEVTQTPSHQVTQMGQEVILRCVPISNHLYFYWYRQILGQKVEFLVSFYNNEISEKSEIFDDQFSVERPDGSNFTLKIRSTKLEDSAMYFCASSPRGQGIINEQFFGPGTRLTVL.

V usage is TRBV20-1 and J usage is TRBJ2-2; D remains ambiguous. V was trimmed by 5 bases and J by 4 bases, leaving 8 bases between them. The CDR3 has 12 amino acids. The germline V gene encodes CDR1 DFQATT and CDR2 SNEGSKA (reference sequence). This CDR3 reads CSAEGRTGELFF. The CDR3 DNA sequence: TGCAGTGCTGAAGGGCGCACCGGGGAGCTGTTTTTT.

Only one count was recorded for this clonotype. CDR3 region: CASAADYNEQFF. The CDR3 DNA reads TGTGCCAGCGCAGCGGATTACAATGAGCAGTTCTTC. This sequence joins TRBV25-1 and TRBJ2-1; D is possibly TRBD2 (5 bases). The ends were cut back, 8 bases at V and 4 bases at J, with 9 bases in the middle. Germline CDR1 reads MGHDK; CDR2 reads SYGVNS. This CDR3 is built from 12 residues. The complete variable domain, with remaining parts taken from reference TRBV25-1 and TRBJ2-1, reads EADIYQTPRYLVIGTGKKITLECSQTMGHDKMYWYQQDPGMELHLIHYSYGVNSTEKGDLSSESTVSRIRTEHFPLTLESARPSHTSQYLCASAADYNEQFFGPGTRLTVL.

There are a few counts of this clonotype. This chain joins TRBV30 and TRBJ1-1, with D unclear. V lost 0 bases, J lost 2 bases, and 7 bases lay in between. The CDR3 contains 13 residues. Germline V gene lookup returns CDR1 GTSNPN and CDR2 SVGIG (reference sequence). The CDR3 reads CAWSVSDNTEAFF. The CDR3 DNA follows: TGTGCCTGGAGTGTCTCGGATAACACTGAAGCTTTCTTT.